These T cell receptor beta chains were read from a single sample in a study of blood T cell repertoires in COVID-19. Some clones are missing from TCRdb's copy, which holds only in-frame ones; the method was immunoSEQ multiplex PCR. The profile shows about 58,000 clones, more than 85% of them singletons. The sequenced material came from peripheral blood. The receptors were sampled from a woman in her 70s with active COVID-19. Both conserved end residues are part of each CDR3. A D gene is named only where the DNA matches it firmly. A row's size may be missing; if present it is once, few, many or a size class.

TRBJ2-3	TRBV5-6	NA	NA	TGTGCCAGCAGCCAGAGGGGGTTGGGAGATACGCAGTATTTT	CASSQRGLGDTQYF
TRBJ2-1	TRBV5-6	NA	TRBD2	TGTGCCAGCAGCTTCGGGCTAGCGGGTTTAGGATCCTACAATGAGCAGTTCTTC	CASSFGLAGLGSYNEQFF
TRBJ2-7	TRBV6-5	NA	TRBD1	TGTGCCAGTCGTGCAGGACAGGGCTCAGACGAGCAGTACTTC	CASRAGQGSDEQYF
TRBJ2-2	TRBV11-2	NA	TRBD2	TGTGCCAGCAGCTTAAGCGGGAGGATCACCGGGGAGCTGTTTTTT	CASSLSGRITGELFF
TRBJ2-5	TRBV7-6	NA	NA	TGTGCCAGCAGCTTAGTTCGGACAAACCAAGAGACCCAGTACTTC	CASSLVRTNQETQYF
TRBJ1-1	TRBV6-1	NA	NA	TGTGCCAGCAGTGAACCCCCAATAGCTTTCTTT	CASSEPPIAFF
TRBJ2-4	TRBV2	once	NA	TGTGCCAGCAGCTTGGCACAGGGCAAAAACATTCAGTACTTC	CASSLAQGKNIQYF
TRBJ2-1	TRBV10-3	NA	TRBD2	TGTGCCATCAGTGAGTCGGGGCGGGCTAGCGGGAGTAGGGGTGAGCAGTTCTTC	CAISESGRASGSRGEQFF
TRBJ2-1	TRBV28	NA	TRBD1	TGTGCCAGCCGGGACAGGGGGCTTTACAATGAGCAGTTCTTC	CASRDRGLYNEQFF
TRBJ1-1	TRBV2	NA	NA	TGTGCCAGCAACTTCAGGGGATCGGACACTGAAGCTTTCTTT	CASNFRGSDTEAFF
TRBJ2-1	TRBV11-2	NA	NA	TGTGCCAGCAGCTTTTCCTCCAGACTCCACTACAATGAGCAGTTCTTC	CASSFSSRLHYNEQFF
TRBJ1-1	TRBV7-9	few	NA	TGTGCCAGCAGCTTGGGGGGGCGAACTGAAGCTTTCTTT	CASSLGGRTEAFF
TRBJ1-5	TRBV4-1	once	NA	TGCGCCAGCAGCCAAGTGATCGGGTCATCGAATCAGCCCCAGCATTTT	CASSQVIGSSNQPQHF
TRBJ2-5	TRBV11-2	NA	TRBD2	TGTGCCAGCAGCCAAAGACTAGCGGGAGGGGTAGAGACCCAGTACTTC	CASSQRLAGGVETQYF
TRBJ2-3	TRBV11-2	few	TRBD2	TGTGCCAGCAGTCGACTAGCGGGAGGAACAGATACGCAGTATTTT	CASSRLAGGTDTQYF
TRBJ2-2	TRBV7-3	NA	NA	TGTGCCAGCAGCTTACGCACCGGGGAGCTGTTTTTT	CASSLRTGELFF
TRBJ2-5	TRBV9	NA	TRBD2	TGTGCCAGCAGCGAGAGGCCGGGACTAGTAGGGGAGACCCAGTACTTC	CASSERPGLVGETQYF
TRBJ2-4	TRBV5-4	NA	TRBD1	TGTGCCAGCAGCTTGTTGGACAGGGACCGGTTAGCCAAAAACATTCAGTACTTC	CASSLLDRDRLAKNIQYF
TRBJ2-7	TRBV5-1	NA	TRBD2	TGCGCCAGCAGCTTGGGGACTAGCGAGTTCTACGAGCAGTACTTC	CASSLGTSEFYEQYF
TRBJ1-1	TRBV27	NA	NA	TGTGCCAGCAGTTTATCGGGCCCCACAGGGAACACTGAAGCTTTCTTT	CASSLSGPTGNTEAFF
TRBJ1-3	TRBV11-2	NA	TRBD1	TGTGCCAGCAGCTTATTAGCTGGGCAGGGGGGTGGAAACACCATATATTTT	CASSLLAGQGGGNTIYF
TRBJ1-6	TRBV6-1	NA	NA	TGTGCCAGCAGTGAGTACGTAACAGTCTCTTCACCCCTCCACTTT	CASSEYVTVSSPLHF
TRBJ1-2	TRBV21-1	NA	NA	TGTGCCAGCAGCAAGCCCATGGACAGGGGAGAGGTGTATGGCTACACCTTC	CASSKPMDRGEVYGYTF
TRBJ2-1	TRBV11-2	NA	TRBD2	TGTGCCAGCAGCCCGCGGGAGTTTCCCGGAAGTGAGCAGTTCTTC	CASSPREFPGSEQFF